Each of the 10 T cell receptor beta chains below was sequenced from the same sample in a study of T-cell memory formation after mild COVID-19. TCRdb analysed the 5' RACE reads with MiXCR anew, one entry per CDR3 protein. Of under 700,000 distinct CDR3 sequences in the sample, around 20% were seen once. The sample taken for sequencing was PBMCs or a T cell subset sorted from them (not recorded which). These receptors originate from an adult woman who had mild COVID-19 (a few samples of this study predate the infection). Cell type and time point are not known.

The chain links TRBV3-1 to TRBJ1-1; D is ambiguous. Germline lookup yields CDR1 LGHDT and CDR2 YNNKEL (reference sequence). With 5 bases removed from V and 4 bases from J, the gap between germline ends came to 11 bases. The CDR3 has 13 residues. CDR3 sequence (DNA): TGTGCCAGCAGCTCCCGGGCATTCACTGAAGCTTTCTTT. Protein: CASSSRAFTEAFF.

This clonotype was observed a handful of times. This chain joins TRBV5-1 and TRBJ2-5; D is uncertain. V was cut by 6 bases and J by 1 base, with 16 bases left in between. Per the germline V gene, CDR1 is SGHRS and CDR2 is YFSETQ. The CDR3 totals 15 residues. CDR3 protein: CASTKSPVPQETQYF. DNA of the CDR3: TGCGCCAGCACTAAATCCCCCGTACCCCAAGAGACCCAGTACTTC.

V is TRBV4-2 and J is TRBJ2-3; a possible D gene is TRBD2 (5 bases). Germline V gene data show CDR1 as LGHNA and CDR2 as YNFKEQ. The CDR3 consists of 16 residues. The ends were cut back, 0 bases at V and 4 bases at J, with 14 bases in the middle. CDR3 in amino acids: CASSQDWGAQADTQYF. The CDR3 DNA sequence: TGTGCCAGCAGCCAAGATTGGGGAGCGCAAGCAGATACGCAGTATTTT.

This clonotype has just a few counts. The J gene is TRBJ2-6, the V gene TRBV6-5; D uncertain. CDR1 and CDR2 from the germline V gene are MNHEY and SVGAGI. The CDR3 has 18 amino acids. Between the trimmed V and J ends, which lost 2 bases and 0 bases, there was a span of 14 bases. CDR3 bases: TGTGCCAGCAGTTACGGCGGCAGGAGTGCCTCTGGGGCCAACGTCCTGACTTTC. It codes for CASSYGGRSASGANVLTF.

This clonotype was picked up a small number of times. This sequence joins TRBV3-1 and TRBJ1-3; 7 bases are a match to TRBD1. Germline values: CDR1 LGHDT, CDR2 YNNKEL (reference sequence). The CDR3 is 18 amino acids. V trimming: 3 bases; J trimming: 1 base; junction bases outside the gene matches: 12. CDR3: CASSQGSATGLSGNTIYF. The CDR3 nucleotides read TGTGCCAGCAGCCAGGGGTCCGCGACAGGGCTTTCTGGAAACACCATATATTTT. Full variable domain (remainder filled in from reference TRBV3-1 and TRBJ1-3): DTAVSQTPKYLVTQMGNDKSIKCEQNLGHDTMYWYKQDSKKFLKIMFSYNNKELIINETVPNRFSPKSPDKAHLNLHINSLELGDSAVYFCASSQGSATGLSGNTIYFGEGSWLTVV.

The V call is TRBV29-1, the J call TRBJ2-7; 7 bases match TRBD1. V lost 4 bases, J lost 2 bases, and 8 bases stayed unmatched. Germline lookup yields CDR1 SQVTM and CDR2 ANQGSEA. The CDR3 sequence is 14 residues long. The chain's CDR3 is CSVGKTGMAYEQYF. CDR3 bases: TGCAGCGTTGGAAAGACAGGGATGGCCTACGAGCAGTACTTC.

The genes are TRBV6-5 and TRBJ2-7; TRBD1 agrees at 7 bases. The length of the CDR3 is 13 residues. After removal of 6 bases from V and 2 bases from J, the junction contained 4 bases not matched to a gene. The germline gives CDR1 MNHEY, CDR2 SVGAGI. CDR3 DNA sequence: TGTGCCAGCAGGGGGACAGCGACCTACGAGCAGTACTTC. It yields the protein CASRGTATYEQYF.

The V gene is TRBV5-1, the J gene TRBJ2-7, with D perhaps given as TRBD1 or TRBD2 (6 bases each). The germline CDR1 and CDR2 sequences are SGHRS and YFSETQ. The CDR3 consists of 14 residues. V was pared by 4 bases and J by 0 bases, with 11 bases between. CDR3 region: CASSGGTLSYEQYF. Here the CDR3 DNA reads TGCGCCAGCAGCGGAGGGACACTCTCCTACGAGCAGTACTTC.

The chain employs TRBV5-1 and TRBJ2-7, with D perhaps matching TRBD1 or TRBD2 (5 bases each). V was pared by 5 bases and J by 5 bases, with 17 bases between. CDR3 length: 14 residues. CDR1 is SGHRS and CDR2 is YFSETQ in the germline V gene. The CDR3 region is CASRGDGADDEQYF. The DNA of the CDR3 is TGCGCCAGCAGGGGGGATGGGGCGGATGACGAGCAGTACTTC.

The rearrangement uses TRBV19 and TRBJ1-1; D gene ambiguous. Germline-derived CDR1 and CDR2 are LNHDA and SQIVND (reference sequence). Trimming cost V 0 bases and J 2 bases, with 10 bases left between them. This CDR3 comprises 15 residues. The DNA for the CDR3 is TGTGCCAGTAGTATAGATCAGGTTTTCAACACTGAAGCTTTCTTT. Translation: CASSIDQVFNTEAFF.